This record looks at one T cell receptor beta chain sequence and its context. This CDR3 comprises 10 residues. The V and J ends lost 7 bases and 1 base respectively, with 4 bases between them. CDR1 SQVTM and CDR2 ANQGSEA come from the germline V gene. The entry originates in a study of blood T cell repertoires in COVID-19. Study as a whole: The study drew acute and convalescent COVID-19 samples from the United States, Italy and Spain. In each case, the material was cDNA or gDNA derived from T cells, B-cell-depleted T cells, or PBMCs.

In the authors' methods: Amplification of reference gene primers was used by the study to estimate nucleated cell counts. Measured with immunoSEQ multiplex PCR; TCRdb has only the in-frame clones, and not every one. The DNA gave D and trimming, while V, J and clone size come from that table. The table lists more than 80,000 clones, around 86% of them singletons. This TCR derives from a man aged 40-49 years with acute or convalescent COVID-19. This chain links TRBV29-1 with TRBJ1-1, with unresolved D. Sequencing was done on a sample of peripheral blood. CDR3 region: CSGGNTEAFF. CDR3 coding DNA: TGCAGCGGCGGGAACACTGAAGCTTTCTTT.